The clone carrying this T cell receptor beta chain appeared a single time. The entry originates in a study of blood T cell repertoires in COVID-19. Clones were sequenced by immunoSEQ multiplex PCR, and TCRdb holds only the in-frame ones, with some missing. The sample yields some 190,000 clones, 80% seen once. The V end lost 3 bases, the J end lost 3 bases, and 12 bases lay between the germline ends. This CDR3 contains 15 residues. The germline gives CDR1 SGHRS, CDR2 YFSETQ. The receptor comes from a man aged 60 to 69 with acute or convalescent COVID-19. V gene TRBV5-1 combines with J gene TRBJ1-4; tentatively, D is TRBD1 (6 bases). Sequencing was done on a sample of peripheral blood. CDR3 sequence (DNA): TGCGCCAGCAGCTCGTCCGGACAGCCTAATGAAAAACTGTTTTTT. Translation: CASSSSGQPNEKLFF.